This T cell receptor beta chain was captured by sequencing in a study of Graves' ophthalmopathy and Graves' hyperthyroidism. On this clonotype: Its matching antigen is unknown.

Moderate-to-severe activity, CAS ≥3, NOSPECS ≥4 and a duration under 3 months were seen in donors with ophthalmopathy. PBMCs had their origin in fresh peripheral blood (approximately 9.9 ml). Amplification targeted the TCR beta CDR3 regions, with RNA transcripts as the source material. RT-PCR was first run with HTBI primers, then multiplex PCR in a second round. One entry per CDR3 protein results from TCRdb running MiXCR on the multiplex PCR reads. In the table there are some 210,000 distinct CDR3 sequences, roughly 29% of which are singletons. CDR1 is SNHLY, CDR2 FYNNEI, per germline. Deletions cut 4 bases from V and 2 bases from J, with 6 bases between. The CDR3 spans 12 residues. Study conclusions and caveats: Blood also harbored most expanded thyroid clonotypes above 0.001 frequency.

The chain has TRBV2 and TRBJ2-7; D is unclear. The origin of this receptor is a man aged 50 to 60 with Graves' ophthalmopathy. Sequenced material: peripheral blood. Here the CDR3 reads CASSVNPYEQYF. CDR3 nucleotide sequence: TGTGCCAGCAGTGTCAATCCCTACGAGCAGTACTTC.